Reported below is one T cell receptor (beta chain). Its antigen is undetermined. Since a far larger clone is one base different, this is likely a read error. These data come from a study of shared clonotypes between healthy human individuals. Study conclusions and caveats: Enrolling few donors narrowed the genetic and exposure-history diversity that was represented. Clonotype sharing among donors likely depends on sequencing depth.

Germline V CDR1 and CDR2: MGHDK, SYGVNS. The trim removed 6 bases at V and 7 bases at J, leaving 15 bases unmatched. The CDR3 covers 16 residues. Once extracted for a subset, genomic DNA was divided evenly among several immunoSEQ plates. Profiling relied on immunoSEQ multiplex PCR, and the TCRdb table lists in-frame clones only, not all of them. The table records more than 400,000 clones, roughly 80% of them present only once. The V and J genes are TRBV25-1 and TRBJ2-7, with TRBD2 identical over 10 bases. This sequence was found in a woman aged 40 to 49 in good health. Some clones in this sample may be carry-over from other donors' samples. Sequenced sample: PBMCs. The CDR3 DNA follows: TGTGCCAGCAGATTAGGGGCTAGCGGGAGTCGAGGTGAGCAGTACTTC. Translation: CASRLGASGSRGEQYF.